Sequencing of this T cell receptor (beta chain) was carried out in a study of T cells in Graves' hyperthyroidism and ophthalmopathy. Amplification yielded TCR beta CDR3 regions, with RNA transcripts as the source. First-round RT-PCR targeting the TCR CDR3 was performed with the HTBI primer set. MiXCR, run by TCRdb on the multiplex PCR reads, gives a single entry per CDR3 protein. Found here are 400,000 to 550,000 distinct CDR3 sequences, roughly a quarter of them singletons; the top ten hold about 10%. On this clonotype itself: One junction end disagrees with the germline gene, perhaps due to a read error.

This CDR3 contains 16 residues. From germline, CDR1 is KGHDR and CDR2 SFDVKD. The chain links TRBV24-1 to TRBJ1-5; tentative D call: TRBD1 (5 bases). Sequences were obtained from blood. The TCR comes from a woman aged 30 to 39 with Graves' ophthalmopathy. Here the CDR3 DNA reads TGTGCCACCAGTGACCCCCGAGGGGTAGAGAATCAGCCTCAGCATTTT. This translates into CATSDPRGVENQPQHF.